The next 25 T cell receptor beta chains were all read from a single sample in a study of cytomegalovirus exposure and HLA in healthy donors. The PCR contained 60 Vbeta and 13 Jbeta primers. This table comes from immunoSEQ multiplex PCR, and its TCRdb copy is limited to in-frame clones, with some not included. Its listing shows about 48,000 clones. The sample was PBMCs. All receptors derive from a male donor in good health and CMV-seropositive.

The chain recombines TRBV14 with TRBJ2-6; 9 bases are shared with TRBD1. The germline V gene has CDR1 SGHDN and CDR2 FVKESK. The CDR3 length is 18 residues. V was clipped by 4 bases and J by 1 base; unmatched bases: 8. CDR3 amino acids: CASSPLLGTGSGANVLTF. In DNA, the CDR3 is TGTGCCAGCAGCCCCTTATTAGGGACAGGGTCTGGGGCCAACGTCCTGACTTTC.

This CDR3 is CATGTGAQPQHF. CDR3 sequence (DNA): TGTGCCACCGGGACAGGCGCTCAGCCCCAGCATTTT. The chain carries TRBV15 and TRBJ1-5; 8 bases map to TRBD1. The germline CDR1 and CDR2 sequences are LNHNV and YYDKDF (reference sequence). The CDR3 has 12 residues. Losses at the gene ends were 8 bases for V and 6 bases for J; bases not matched to a gene: 3.

CDR3 amino acids: CASSPGQGRSGELFF. The CDR3 DNA sequence: TGCGCCAGCAGCCCCGGACAGGGGAGGTCCGGGGAGCTGTTTTTT. The chain has TRBV5-1 and TRBJ2-2, with 9 bases lining up with TRBD1. Per germline, CDR1 SGHRS and CDR2 YFSETQ. J lost 6 bases, V lost 4 bases, and 7 bases had no gene match. This CDR3 has 15 residues.

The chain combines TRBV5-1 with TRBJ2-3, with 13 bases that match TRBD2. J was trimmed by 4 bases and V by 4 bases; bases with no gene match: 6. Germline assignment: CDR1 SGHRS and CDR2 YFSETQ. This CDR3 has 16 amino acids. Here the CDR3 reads CASSPGLAGDSDTQYF. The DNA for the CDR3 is TGCGCCAGCAGCCCCGGACTAGCGGGGGACTCAGATACGCAGTATTTT. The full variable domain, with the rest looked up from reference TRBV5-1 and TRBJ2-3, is KAGVTQTPRYLIKTRGQQVTLSCSPISGHRSVSWYQQTPGQGLQFLFEYFSETQRNKGNFPGRFSGRQFSNSRSEMNVSTLELGDSALYLCASSPGLAGDSDTQYFGPGTRLTVL.

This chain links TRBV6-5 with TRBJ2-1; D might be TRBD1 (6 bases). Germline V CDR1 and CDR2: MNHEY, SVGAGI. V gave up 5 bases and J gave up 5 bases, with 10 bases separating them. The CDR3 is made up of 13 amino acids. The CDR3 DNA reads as TGTGCCAGCAGTAACCGACAGGACAATGAGCAGTTCTTC. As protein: CASSNRQDNEQFF.

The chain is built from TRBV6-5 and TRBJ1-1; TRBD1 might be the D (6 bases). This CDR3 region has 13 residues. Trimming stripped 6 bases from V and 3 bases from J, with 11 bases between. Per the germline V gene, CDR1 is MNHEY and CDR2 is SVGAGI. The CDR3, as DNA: TGTGCCAGCAGAACACAGGGTTACACTGAAGCTTTCTTT. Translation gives CASRTQGYTEAFF.

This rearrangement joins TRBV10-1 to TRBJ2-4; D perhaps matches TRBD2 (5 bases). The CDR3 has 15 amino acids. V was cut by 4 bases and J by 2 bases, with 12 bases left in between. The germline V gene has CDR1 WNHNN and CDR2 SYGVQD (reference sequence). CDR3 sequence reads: CASSGSRLTKNIQYF. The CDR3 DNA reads TGCGCCAGCAGTGGGTCTCGACTAACCAAAAACATTCAGTACTTC.

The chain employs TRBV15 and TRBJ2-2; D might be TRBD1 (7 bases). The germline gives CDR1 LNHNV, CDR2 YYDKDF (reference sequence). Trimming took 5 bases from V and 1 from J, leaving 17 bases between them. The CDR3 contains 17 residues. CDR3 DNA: TGTGCCACCAGCCAAAGGAGGGACAGTAAGAACACCGGGGAGCTGTTTTTT. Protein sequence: CATSQRRDSKNTGELFF.

CDR3 in amino acids: CAISESGTGAYEQYF. The CDR3 nucleotides read TGTGCCATCAGTGAGTCTGGGACAGGGGCCTACGAGCAGTACTTC. This chain links TRBV10-3 with TRBJ2-5; 10 bases line up with TRBD1. The DNA end is a closer match to TRBJ2-7, so the J assignment may be wrong. The V gene's germline CDR1 is ENHRY and CDR2 SYGVKD. The CDR3 totals 15 residues.

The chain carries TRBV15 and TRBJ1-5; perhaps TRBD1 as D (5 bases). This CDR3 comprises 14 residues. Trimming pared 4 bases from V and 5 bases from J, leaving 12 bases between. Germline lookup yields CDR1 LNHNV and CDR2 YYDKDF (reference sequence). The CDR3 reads CATSTRQGYQPQHF. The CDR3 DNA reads TGTGCCACCAGCACAAGGCAGGGATATCAGCCCCAGCATTTT.

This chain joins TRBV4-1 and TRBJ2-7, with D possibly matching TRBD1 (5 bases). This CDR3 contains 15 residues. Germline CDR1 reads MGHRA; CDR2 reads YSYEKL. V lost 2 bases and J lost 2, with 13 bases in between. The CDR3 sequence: CASSQTQAPTYEQYF. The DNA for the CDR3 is TGCGCCAGCAGCCAAACACAGGCCCCAACCTACGAGCAGTACTTC.

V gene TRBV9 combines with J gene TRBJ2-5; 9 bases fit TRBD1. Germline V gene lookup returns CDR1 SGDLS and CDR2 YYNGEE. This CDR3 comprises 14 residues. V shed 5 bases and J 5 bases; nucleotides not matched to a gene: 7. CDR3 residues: CASSTTGGLETQYF. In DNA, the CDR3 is TGTGCCAGCAGTACGACAGGGGGACTTGAGACCCAGTACTTC.

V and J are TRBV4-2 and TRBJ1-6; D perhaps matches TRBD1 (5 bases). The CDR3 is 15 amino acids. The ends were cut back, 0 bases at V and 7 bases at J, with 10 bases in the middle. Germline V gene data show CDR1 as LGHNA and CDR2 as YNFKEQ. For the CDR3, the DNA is TGTGCCAGCAGCCAAGATAGGGGCGTCAATTCACCCCTCCACTTT. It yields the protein CASSQDRGVNSPLHF.

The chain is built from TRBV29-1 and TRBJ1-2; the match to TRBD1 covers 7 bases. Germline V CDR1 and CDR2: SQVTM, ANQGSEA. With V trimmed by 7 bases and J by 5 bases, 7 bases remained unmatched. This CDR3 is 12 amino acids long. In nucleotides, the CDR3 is TGCAGCGCCGAGGGACAGCTATATGGCTACACCTTC. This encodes CSAEGQLYGYTF.

The CDR3 loop reads CASSLQGSEAFF. Written as DNA, the CDR3 is TGTGCCAGCAGTCTACAGGGGTCTGAAGCTTTCTTT. V is TRBV2 and J is TRBJ1-1, with 7 bases that match TRBD1. Germline V lookup: CDR1 SNHLY, CDR2 FYNNEI. The V segment lost 5 bases and the J segment 6 bases; nucleotides outside the gene matches: 3. The CDR3 totals 12 residues.

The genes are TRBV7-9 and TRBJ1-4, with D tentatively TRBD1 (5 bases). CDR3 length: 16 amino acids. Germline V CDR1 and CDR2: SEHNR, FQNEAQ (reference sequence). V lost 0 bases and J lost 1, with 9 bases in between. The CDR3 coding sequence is TGTGCCAGCAGCTTAGCGCGGGGGGGAACTAATGAAAAACTGTTTTTT. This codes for CASSLARGGTNEKLFF.

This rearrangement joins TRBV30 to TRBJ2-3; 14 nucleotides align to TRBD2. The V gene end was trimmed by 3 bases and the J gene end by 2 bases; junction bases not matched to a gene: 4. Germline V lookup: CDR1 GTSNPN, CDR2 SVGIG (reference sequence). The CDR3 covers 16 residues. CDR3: CAWRRGLAGATDTQYF. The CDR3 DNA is TGTGCCTGGAGGAGGGGACTAGCGGGGGCCACAGATACGCAGTATTTT.

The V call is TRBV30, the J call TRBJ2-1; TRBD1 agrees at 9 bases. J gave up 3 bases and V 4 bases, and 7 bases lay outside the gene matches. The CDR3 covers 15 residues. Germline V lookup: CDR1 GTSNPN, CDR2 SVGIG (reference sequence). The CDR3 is CAWIGTGQVYNEQFF. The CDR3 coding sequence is TGTGCCTGGATAGGGACAGGGCAGGTCTACAATGAGCAGTTCTTC.

CDR3 DNA sequence: TGTGCCATCAGTCCGGGACAGGGTACTGAAGCTTTCTTT. The encoded protein is CAISPGQGTEAFF. The genes are TRBV10-3 and TRBJ1-1, with 9 nucleotides matching TRBD1. With V trimmed by 5 bases and J by 5 bases, 3 bases remained unmatched. The CDR3 loop spans 13 amino acids. Germline-derived CDR1 and CDR2 are ENHRY and SYGVKD.

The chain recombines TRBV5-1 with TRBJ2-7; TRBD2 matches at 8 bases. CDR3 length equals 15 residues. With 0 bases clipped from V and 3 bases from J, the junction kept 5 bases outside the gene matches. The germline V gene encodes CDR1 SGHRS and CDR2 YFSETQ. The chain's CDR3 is CASSLAGLAGYEQYF. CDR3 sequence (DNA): TGCGCCAGCAGCTTGGCCGGACTAGCCGGCTACGAGCAGTACTTC.

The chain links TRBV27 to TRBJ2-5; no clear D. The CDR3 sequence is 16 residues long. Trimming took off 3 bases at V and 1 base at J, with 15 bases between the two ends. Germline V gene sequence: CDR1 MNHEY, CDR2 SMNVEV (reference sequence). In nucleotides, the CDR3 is TGTGCCAGCAGTTTCCATACCGGTTTACCCCAAGAGACCCAGTACTTC. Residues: CASSFHTGLPQETQYF.

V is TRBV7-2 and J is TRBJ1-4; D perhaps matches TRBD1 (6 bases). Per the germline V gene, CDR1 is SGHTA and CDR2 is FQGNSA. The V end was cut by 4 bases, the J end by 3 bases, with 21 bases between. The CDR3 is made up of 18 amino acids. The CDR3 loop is CASSSVSGRGHSNEKLFF. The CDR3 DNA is TGTGCCAGCAGCTCCGTTTCAGGCAGGGGACATTCTAATGAAAAACTGTTTTTT.

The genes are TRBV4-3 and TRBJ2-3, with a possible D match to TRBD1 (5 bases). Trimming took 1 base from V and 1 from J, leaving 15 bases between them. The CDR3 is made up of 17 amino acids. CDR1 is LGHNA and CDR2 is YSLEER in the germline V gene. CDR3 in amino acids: CASSQVGSDTGTDTQYF. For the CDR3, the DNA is TGCGCCAGCAGCCAAGTGGGTTCGGACACGGGCACAGATACGCAGTATTTT.

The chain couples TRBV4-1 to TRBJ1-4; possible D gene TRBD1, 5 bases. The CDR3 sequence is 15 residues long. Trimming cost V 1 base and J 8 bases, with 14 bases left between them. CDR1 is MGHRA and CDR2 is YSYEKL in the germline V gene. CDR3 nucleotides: TGCGCCAGCAGCCAAGTTGGGGGGTTTGGGGAAAAACTGTTTTTT. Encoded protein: CASSQVGGFGEKLFF.

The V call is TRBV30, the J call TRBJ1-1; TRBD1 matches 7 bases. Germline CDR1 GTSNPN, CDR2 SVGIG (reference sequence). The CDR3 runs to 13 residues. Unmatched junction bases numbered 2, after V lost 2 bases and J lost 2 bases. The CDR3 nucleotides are TGTGCCTGGAGTCGGACAGGCAACACTGAAGCTTTCTTT. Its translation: CAWSRTGNTEAFF.